One sample yielded the 15 T cell receptor beta chains listed below, sequenced in a study of T cell responses to AZD1222 COVID-19 vaccine. Here immunoSEQ multiplex PCR was the method, and the copy in TCRdb shows in-frame clones only, minus some. The table lists 120,000 to 150,000 clones, 88% of them singletons, with over 12% in the top ten. Material: peripheral blood, obtained on day 0 of AZD1222 vaccination. The receptors here all came from an adult in good health.

The chain joins TRBV28 to TRBJ2-2; D is possibly TRBD2 (6 bases). This CDR3 has 16 residues. Germline V CDR1 and CDR2: MDHEN, SYDVKM. Trimming shortened V by 5 bases and J by 1 base, and 14 bases separated the two germline ends. The CDR3: CASSGERRGNTGELFF. The CDR3 DNA follows: TGTGCCAGCAGTGGCGAGAGGCGGGGGAACACCGGGGAGCTGTTTTTT.

CDR3 sequence (DNA): TGTGCCTGGGAACCACAGAGGAACACTGAAGCTTTCTTT. Translated, it gives CAWEPQRNTEAFF. V and J are TRBV30 and TRBJ1-1; D unclear. The CDR3 is 13 amino acids. The V gene lost 5 bases and the J gene lost 1 base, with 11 bases spanning the gap. Germline-derived CDR1 and CDR2 are GTSNPN and SVGIG (reference sequence).

V usage is TRBV30 and J usage is TRBJ1-3, with D possibly TRBD1 on 6 matching bases. V lost 2 bases to trimming and J lost 16 bases, with 15 bases between them. Germline values: CDR1 GTSNPN, CDR2 SVGIG (reference sequence). The CDR3 is 11 amino acids. This CDR3 is CAWSSPRQEYF. The CDR3 nucleotides read TGTGCCTGGAGTTCCCCGAGACAGGAGTATTTT.

This clone has a single count. The V and J genes are TRBV6-5 and TRBJ1-6, with a weak D call TRBD1 (5 bases). V gave up 6 bases and J gave up 9 bases, with 15 bases separating them. The CDR3 is made up of 14 amino acids. Germline V gives CDR1 MNHEY, CDR2 SVGAGI. CDR3 DNA sequence: TGTGCCAGCAGCAAACAGGATCGGCTTTCACCCCTCCACTTT. Its protein is CASSKQDRLSPLHF.

This clone was seen only a few times. The chain carries TRBV18 and TRBJ1-2; D not resolved. This CDR3 has 13 amino acids. The V gene's germline CDR1 is KGHSH and CDR2 LQKENI. The V end was cut by 6 bases, the J end by 3 bases, with 11 bases between. CDR3 in amino acids: CASSPGRDYGYTF. In DNA, the CDR3 is TGTGCCAGCTCTCCGGGGAGAGACTATGGCTACACCTTC.

This chain joins TRBV5-4 and TRBJ2-3; tentative D call: TRBD1 (7 bases). The CDR3 sequence is 16 residues long. The V and J ends lost 3 bases and 5 bases respectively, with 19 bases between them. CDR1 and CDR2 from the germline V gene are SGHNT and YYREEE (reference sequence). CDR3: CASSWDSVSRGDTQYF. In DNA, the CDR3 is TGTGCCAGCAGCTGGGACAGCGTCTCGCGGGGAGATACGCAGTATTTT.

The chain uses TRBV7-8 and TRBJ1-4; TRBD1 might be the D (6 bases). This CDR3 has 13 amino acids. In germline, CDR1 is SGHVS, CDR2 FQNEAQ. V lost 5 bases and J 8 bases, leaving 12 bases between the germline ends. The CDR3 protein is CASSIYREEKLFF. CDR3 nucleotides: TGTGCCAGCAGCATCTACAGGGAAGAAAAACTGTTTTTT.

The V gene is TRBV15, the J gene TRBJ1-2; tentative D call: TRBD1 (5 bases). Germline loops: CDR1 LNHNV, CDR2 YYDKDF (reference sequence). There are 14 residues in the CDR3. Trimming cost V 0 bases and J 4 bases, with 9 bases left between them. CDR3 nucleotides: TGTGCCACCAGCAGAGATCGGGGGTTCTATGGCTACACCTTC. Amino acid sequence: CATSRDRGFYGYTF.

The count of this clone is one. The rearrangement joins TRBV9 to TRBJ1-5, with D uncertain. The V end was cut by 1 base, the J end by 1 base, with 9 bases between. CDR3 size: 15 residues. The germline V gene has CDR1 SGDLS and CDR2 YYNGEE. CDR3 sequence: CASSVSVGSNQPQHF. The CDR3 region has the DNA TGTGCCAGCAGCGTATCGGTGGGGAGCAATCAGCCCCAGCATTTT.

The chain has TRBV2 and TRBJ1-2, with D unresolved. Germline CDR1 is SNHLY and CDR2 is FYNNEI. CDR3 length: 14 residues. Trimming stripped 7 bases from V and 0 bases from J, with 12 bases between. In DNA form, the CDR3 reads TGTGCCAGCACTTCAGGTCCAGCTAACTATGGCTACACCTTC. Translated: CASTSGPANYGYTF.

J is TRBJ1-3 and V is TRBV9; D uncertain. The V end was cut by 6 bases, the J end by 1 base, with 8 bases between. CDR3 length: 13 amino acids. Looked up from germline, CDR1 is SGDLS and CDR2 is YYNGEE. In nucleotides, the CDR3 is TGTGCCAGCACCTCTGGTTCTGGAAACACCATATATTTT. Its protein is CASTSGSGNTIYF.

The chain has TRBV5-5 and TRBJ1-6; D gene uncertain. The CDR3 has 12 amino acids. Trimming shortened V by 9 bases and J by 12 bases, and 16 bases separated the two germline ends. Germline lookup yields CDR1 SGHKS and CDR2 YYEKEE (reference sequence). Here the CDR3 DNA reads TGTGCCACCCAGCGTGAGGGAGGACCCCTCCACTTT. Translation: CATQREGGPLHF.

The chain is built from TRBV19 and TRBJ2-2, with 13 bases that match TRBD2. CDR1 and CDR2 from the germline V gene are LNHDA and SQIVND (reference sequence). V was clipped by 4 bases and J by 5 bases; unmatched bases: 1. This CDR3 has 15 amino acids. The CDR3 nucleotides are TGTGCCAGTAGTACACTAGCGGGGGGGACCGGGGAGCTGTTTTTT. This encodes CASSTLAGGTGELFF.

The chain combines TRBV11-3 with TRBJ1-2; 10 nucleotides match TRBD1. Germline CDR1 and CDR2: SGHNT and YENEEA. This CDR3 comprises 17 residues. Trimming cost V 6 bases and J 4 bases; bases outside gene matches: 14. In nucleotides, the CDR3 is TGTGCCAGCAGTACAAGGGGACAGGGGTTATTTTGCTATGGCTACACCTTC. Translating gives CASSTRGQGLFCYGYTF. Full variable domain (rest looked up from reference TRBV11-3 and TRBJ1-2): EAGVVQSPRYKIIEKKQPVAFWCNPISGHNTLYWYLQNLGQGPELLIRYENEEAVDDSQLPKDRFSAERLKGVDSTLKIQPAELGDSAVYLCASSTRGQGLFCYGYTFGSGTRLTVV.

The J gene is TRBJ1-6, the V gene TRBV12-3 or TRBV12-4, with no clear D. Deletions cut 7 bases from V and 10 bases from J, with 11 bases between. The CDR3 totals 12 residues. The CDR3 DNA follows: TGTGCCAGCACCCGGACGGGATCACCCCTCCACTTT. Residues: CASTRTGSPLHF.